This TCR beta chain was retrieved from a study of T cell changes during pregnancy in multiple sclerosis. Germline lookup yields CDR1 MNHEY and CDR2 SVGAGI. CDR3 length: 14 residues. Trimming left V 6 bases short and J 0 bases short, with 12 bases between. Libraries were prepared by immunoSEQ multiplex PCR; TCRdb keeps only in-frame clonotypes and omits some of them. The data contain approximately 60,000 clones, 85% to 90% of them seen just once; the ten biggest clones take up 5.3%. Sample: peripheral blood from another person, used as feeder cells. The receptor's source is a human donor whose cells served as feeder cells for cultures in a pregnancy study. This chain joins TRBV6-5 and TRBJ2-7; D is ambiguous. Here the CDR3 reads CASRRTPSSYEQYF. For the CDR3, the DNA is TGTGCCAGCAGGAGAACACCGAGCTCCTACGAGCAGTACTTC.